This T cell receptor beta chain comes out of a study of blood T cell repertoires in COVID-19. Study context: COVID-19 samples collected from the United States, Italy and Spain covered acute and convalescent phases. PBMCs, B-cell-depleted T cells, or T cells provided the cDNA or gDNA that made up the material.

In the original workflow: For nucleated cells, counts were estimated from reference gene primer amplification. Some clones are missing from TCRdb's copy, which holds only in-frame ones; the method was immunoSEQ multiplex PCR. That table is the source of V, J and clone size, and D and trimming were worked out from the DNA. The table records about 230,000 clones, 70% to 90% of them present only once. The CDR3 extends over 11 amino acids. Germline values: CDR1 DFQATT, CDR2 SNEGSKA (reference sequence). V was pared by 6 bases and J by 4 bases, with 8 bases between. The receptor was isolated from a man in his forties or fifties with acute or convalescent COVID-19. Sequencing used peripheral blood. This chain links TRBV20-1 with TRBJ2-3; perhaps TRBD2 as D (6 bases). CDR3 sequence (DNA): TGCAGTGCGGCTAGCGCAGATACGCAGTATTTT. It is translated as CSAASADTQYF.